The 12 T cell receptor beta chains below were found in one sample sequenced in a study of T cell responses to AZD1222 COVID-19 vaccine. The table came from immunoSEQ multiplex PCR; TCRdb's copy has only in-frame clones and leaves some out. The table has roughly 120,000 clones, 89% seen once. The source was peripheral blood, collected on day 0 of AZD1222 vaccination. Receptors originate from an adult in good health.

The CDR3 DNA reads TGCGCCAGCAGCTTGGGTTATAGGGGGGAGACCCAGTACTTC. Translated: CASSLGYRGETQYF. This rearrangement joins TRBV5-1 to TRBJ2-5, with D perhaps TRBD1 (6 bases). V dropped 0 bases and J dropped 5 bases, with 11 bases sitting between them. This CDR3 has 14 residues. Germline-derived CDR1 and CDR2 are SGHRS and YFSETQ. Full variable domain (missing parts from reference TRBV5-1 and TRBJ2-5): KAGVTQTPRYLIKTRGQQVTLSCSPISGHRSVSWYQQTPGQGLQFLFEYFSETQRNKGNFPGRFSGRQFSNSRSEMNVSTLELGDSALYLCASSLGYRGETQYFGPGTRLLVL.

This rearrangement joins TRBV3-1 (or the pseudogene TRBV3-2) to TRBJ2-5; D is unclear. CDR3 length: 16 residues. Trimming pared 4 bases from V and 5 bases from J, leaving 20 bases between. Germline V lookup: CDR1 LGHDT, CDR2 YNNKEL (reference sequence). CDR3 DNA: TGTGCCAGCAGCCGCATACCTGGGTCCGGTTCGGAGACCCAGTACTTC. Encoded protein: CASSRIPGSGSETQYF.

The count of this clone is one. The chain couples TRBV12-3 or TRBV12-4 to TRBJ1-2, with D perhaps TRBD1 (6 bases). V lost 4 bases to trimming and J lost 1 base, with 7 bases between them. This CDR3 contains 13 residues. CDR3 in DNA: TGTGCCAGCAGTTCGGACAGTAACTATGGCTACACCTTC. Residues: CASSSDSNYGYTF.

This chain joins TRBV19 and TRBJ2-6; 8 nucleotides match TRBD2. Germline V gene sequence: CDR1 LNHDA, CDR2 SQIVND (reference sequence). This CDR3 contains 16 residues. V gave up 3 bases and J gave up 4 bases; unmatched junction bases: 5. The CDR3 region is CASSIGRAQGANVLTF. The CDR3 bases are TGTGCCAGTAGTATCGGGAGGGCGCAAGGGGCCAACGTCCTGACTTTC.

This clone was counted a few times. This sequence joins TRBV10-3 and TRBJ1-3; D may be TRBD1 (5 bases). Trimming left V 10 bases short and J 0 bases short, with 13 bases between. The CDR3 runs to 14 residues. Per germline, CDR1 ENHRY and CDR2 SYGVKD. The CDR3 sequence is CATTGRNSGNTIYF. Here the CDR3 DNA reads TGTGCCACCACGGGACGGAACTCTGGAAACACCATATATTTT.

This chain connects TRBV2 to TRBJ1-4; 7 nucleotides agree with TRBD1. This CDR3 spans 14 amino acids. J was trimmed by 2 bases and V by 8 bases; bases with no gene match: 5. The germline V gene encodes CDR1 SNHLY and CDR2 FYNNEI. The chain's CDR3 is CASCRGVTNEKLFF. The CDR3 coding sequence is TGTGCCAGCTGCAGGGGGGTCACTAATGAAAAACTGTTTTTT.

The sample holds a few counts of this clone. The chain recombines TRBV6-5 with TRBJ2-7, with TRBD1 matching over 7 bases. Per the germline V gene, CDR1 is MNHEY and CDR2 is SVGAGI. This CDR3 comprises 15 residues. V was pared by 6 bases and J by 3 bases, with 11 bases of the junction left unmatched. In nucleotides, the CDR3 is TGTGCCAGCAGGGTTACAGGGGCCCGTTTCTACGAGCAGTACTTC. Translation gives CASRVTGARFYEQYF.

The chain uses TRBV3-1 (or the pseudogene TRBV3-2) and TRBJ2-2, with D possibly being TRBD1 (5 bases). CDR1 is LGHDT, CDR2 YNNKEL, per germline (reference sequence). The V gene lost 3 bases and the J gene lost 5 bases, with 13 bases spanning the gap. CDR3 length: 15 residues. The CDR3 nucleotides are TGTGCCAGCAGCCATTTAGTTCAGGGTACCGGGGAGCTGTTTTTT. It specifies CASSHLVQGTGELFF.

The CDR3 DNA reads as TGTGCCAGTAGTATAGACTCCGGAGCGGGAGCTTACAATGAGCAGTTCTTC. Residues: CASSIDSGAGAYNEQFF. The chain is built from TRBV19 and TRBJ2-1, with 8 bases matching TRBD2. The length of the CDR3 is 17 residues. CDR1 is LNHDA and CDR2 is SQIVND in the germline V gene (reference sequence). The V segment lost 0 bases and the J segment 4 bases; nucleotides outside the gene matches: 8.

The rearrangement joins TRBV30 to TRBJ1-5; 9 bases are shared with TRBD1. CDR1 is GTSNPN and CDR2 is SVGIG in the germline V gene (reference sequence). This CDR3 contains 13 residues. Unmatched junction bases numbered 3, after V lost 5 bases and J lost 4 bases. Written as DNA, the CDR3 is TGTGCCTGGGCCGGGACAGGGAATCAGCCCCAGCATTTT. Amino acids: CAWAGTGNQPQHF.

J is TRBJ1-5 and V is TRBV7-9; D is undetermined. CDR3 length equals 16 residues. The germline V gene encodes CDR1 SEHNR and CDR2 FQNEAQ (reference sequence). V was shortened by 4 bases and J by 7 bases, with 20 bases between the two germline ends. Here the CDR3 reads CASSSTPFPSGQPQHF. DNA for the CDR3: TGTGCCAGCAGCTCGACACCCTTCCCAAGCGGACAGCCCCAGCATTTT.

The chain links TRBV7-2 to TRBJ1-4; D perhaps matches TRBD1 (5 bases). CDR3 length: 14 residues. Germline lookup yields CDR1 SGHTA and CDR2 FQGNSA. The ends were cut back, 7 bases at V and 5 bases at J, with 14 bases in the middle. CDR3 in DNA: TGTGCCAGCACCTTCGGGACGGGCAATGAAAAACTGTTTTTT. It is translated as CASTFGTGNEKLFF.